Below, 5 T cell receptor beta chains from the same sample are listed, as sequenced in a study of metastatic and nonmetastatic thyroid tumors. With MiXCR, TCRdb called clones anew from the PCR reads. The sample has 39,000 or so clones, about half seen once. Every patient was untreated before thyroid surgery. The sample comprised tumor tissue. These receptors were taken from a male donor with papillary thyroid cancer or a benign thyroid nodule (not recorded which). Some clones in this sample may be carry-over from other donors' samples.

The V call is TRBV7-8, the J call TRBJ1-1, with no clear D. CDR3 length: 12 amino acids. Germline V gene lookup returns CDR1 SGHVS and CDR2 FQNEAQ. V was shortened by 3 bases and J by 3 bases, with 5 bases between the two germline ends. CDR3 region: CASSLRYTEAFF. The DNA of the CDR3 is TGTGCCAGCAGCTTGAGATACACTGAAGCTTTCTTT.

The chain is built from TRBV7-2 and TRBJ2-2; D is unresolved. The CDR3 consists of 13 residues. Germline V gives CDR1 SGHTA, CDR2 FQGNSA. V lost 1 base and J 7 bases, leaving 7 bases between the germline ends. The CDR3: CASSLGLLGELFF. The CDR3 DNA reads TGTGCCAGCAGCTTAGGGTTACTCGGGGAGCTGTTTTTT. The full variable domain, completed using reference TRBV7-2 and TRBJ2-2, is GAGVSQSPSNKVTEKGKDVELRCDPISGHTALYWYRQSLGQGLEFLIYFQGNSAPDKSGLPSDRFSAERTGGSVSTLTIQRTQQEDSAVYLCASSLGLLGELFFGEGSRLTVL.

This rearrangement joins TRBV6-5 to TRBJ2-2, with D perhaps TRBD1 (5 bases). There are 13 residues in the CDR3. Per germline, CDR1 MNHEY and CDR2 SVGAGI. Trimming stripped 6 bases from V and 5 bases from J, with 10 bases between. CDR3 loop: CASSLGATGELFF. For the CDR3, the DNA is TGTGCCAGCAGCTTAGGGGCGACCGGGGAGCTGTTTTTT.

The genes are TRBV11-2 and TRBJ2-7; 12 bases line up with TRBD2. The CDR3 covers 15 residues. Germline values: CDR1 SGHAT, CDR2 FQNNGV. V shed 0 bases and J 7 bases; nucleotides not matched to a gene: 4. For the CDR3, the DNA is TGTGCCAGCAGCTTAGATCCTAGCGGGAGGGGGGAGCAGTACTTC. This translates into CASSLDPSGRGEQYF.

The chain has TRBV6-2 or TRBV6-3 and TRBJ2-7; D is ambiguous. This CDR3 has 13 amino acids. Trimming took off 4 bases at V and 5 bases at J, with 12 bases between the two ends. The germline V gene has CDR1 MNHEY and CDR2 SVGEGT. The CDR3 region is CASSSFLRNEQYF. CDR3 coding DNA: TGTGCCAGCAGTTCCTTCCTGCGAAACGAGCAGTACTTC.